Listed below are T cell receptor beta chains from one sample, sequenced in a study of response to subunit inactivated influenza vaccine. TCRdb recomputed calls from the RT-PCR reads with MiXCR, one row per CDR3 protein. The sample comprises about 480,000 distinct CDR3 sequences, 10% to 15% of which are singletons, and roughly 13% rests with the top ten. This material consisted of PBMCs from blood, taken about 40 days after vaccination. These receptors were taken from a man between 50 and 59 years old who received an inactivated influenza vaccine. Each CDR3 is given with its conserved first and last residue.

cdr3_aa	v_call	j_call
CATSDFAGGEQYF	TRBV24-1	TRBJ2-7
CASGPMGDGFDEQYF	TRBV9	TRBJ2-7
CATSISGNLNEQFF	TRBV24-1	TRBJ2-1
CASSPGMFGPKGTDTQYF	TRBV11-1	TRBJ2-3
CASSSRGSAVWYGYTF	TRBV7-2	TRBJ1-2
CSARDYRVGNSPLHF	TRBV20-1	TRBJ1-6
CATSRDLQGTDTQYF	TRBV15	TRBJ2-3
CASSLDRTATGELFF	TRBV5-1	TRBJ2-2
CASSQEQGARNTIYF	TRBV12-3/TRBV12-4	TRBJ1-3
CSARDPAGGLSYEQYF	TRBV20-1	TRBJ2-7
CSVEGGGLASHEQYF	TRBV29-1	TRBJ2-7
CASSQGSLNVEAFF	TRBV14	TRBJ1-1
CASRPGTGASYEQYF	TRBV2	TRBJ2-7
CASSQNQETQYF	TRBV18	TRBJ2-5
CASSQRTGITGELFF	TRBV6-1	TRBJ2-2
CSVDEGSREQYF	TRBV29-1	TRBJ2-7